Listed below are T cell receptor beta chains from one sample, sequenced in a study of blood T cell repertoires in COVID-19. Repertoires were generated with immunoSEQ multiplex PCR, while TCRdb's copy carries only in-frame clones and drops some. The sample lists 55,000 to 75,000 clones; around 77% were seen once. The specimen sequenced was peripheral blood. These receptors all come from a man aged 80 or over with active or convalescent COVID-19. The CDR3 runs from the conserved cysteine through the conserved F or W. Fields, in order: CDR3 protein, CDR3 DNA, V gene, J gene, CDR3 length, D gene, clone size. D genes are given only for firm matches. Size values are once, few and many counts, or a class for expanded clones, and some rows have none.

CDR3aa: CASSLWGQGITPTEAFF
CDR3nt: TGTGCCAGCAGCTTGTGGGGACAGGGGATAACCCCCACTGAAGCTTTCTTT
v_gene: TRBV5-8
j_gene: TRBJ1-1
len: 17
d_gene: TRBD1
abundance: -

CDR3aa: CASSFSGTGGSGGYTF
CDR3nt: TGTGCCAGCAGTTTCTCCGGGACAGGGGGATCCGGTGGCTACACCTTC
v_gene: TRBV6-5
j_gene: TRBJ1-2
len: 16
d_gene: TRBD1
abundance: -

CDR3aa: CASSFQTNYGYTF
CDR3nt: TGTGCCAGCAGTTTCCAGACTAACTATGGCTACACCTTC
v_gene: TRBV6-6
j_gene: TRBJ1-2
len: 13
d_gene: -
abundance: -

CDR3aa: CASSLLLLTNTGELFF
CDR3nt: TGTGCCAGCAGCTTATTACTACTTACGAACACCGGGGAGCTGTTTTTT
v_gene: TRBV7-6
j_gene: TRBJ2-2
len: 16
d_gene: -
abundance: -

CDR3aa: CASSPQGDTPENQPQHF
CDR3nt: TGTGCCAGCAGTCCCCAGGGGGATACACCAGAAAATCAGCCCCAGCATTTT
v_gene: TRBV21-1
j_gene: TRBJ1-5
len: 17
d_gene: -
abundance: -

CDR3aa: CASSYRRTDIGQFF
CDR3nt: TGTGCCAGCAGCTACCGCAGGACGGACATCGGGCAGTTCTTC
v_gene: TRBV11-2
j_gene: TRBJ2-1
len: 14
d_gene: -
abundance: -

CDR3aa: CASSLTIYEQYF
CDR3nt: TGTGCCAGCAGCTTGACAATCTACGAGCAGTACTTC
v_gene: TRBV5-5
j_gene: TRBJ2-7
len: 12
d_gene: -
abundance: few

CDR3aa: CASSVGTGGVYEQYF
CDR3nt: TGTGCCAGCAGCGTAGGCACAGGGGGCGTTTACGAGCAGTACTTC
v_gene: TRBV9
j_gene: TRBJ2-7
len: 15
d_gene: TRBD1
abundance: -

CDR3aa: CASSIWSGMDSTYEQYF
CDR3nt: TGTGCCAGTAGTATTTGGTCAGGTATGGACAGTACCTACGAGCAGTACTTC
v_gene: TRBV19
j_gene: TRBJ2-7
len: 17
d_gene: -
abundance: -

CDR3aa: CATSDLQGERNGYTF
CDR3nt: TGTGCCACCAGTGATTTGCAGGGGGAGAGAAATGGCTACACCTTC
v_gene: TRBV24-1
j_gene: TRBJ1-2
len: 15
d_gene: TRBD1
abundance: -

CDR3aa: CASSQASSGGLVQETQYF
CDR3nt: TGTGCCAGCAGCCAAGCCTCTAGCGGGGGGTTGGTCCAAGAGACCCAGTACTTC
v_gene: TRBV3-1/TRBV3-2
j_gene: TRBJ2-5
len: 18
d_gene: TRBD2
abundance: -

CDR3aa: CASSPGQVTGELFF
CDR3nt: TGTGCCAGCAGTCCCGGACAGGTCACCGGGGAGCTGTTTTTT
v_gene: TRBV11-2
j_gene: TRBJ2-2
len: 14
d_gene: TRBD1
abundance: few

CDR3aa: CAWSGMGGGYEQYF
CDR3nt: TGTGCCTGGAGTGGGATGGGCGGGGGCTACGAGCAGTACTTC
v_gene: TRBV30
j_gene: TRBJ2-7
len: 14
d_gene: TRBD2
abundance: -

CDR3aa: CASSIQKNTEAFF
CDR3nt: TGTGCCAGTAGTATACAGAAGAACACTGAAGCTTTCTTT
v_gene: TRBV19
j_gene: TRBJ1-1
len: 13
d_gene: -
abundance: -

CDR3aa: CASRLRGDYEQYF
CDR3nt: TGTGCCAGTAGGCTACGGGGGGACTACGAGCAGTACTTC
v_gene: TRBV19
j_gene: TRBJ2-7
len: 13
d_gene: TRBD2
abundance: -

CDR3aa: CASSRQQGVTRGSPLHF
CDR3nt: TGTGCCAGTAGCCGTCAGCAGGGGGTTACTCGGGGTTCACCCCTCCACTTT
v_gene: TRBV19
j_gene: TRBJ1-6
len: 17
d_gene: TRBD1
abundance: -

CDR3aa: CASGKDTIQNIQYF
CDR3nt: TGTGCCAGCGGGAAGGACACCATTCAAAACATTCAGTACTTC
v_gene: TRBV2
j_gene: TRBJ2-4
len: 14
d_gene: -
abundance: once

CDR3aa: CASSPTPRQGGTGELFF
CDR3nt: TGTGCCAGCTCACCAACCCCCAGGCAGGGAGGCACCGGGGAGCTGTTTTTT
v_gene: TRBV18
j_gene: TRBJ2-2
len: 17
d_gene: -
abundance: -

CDR3aa: CAWRNPPGQGVF
CDR3nt: TGTGCCTGGAGGAACCCACCGGGACAGGGTGTCTTC
v_gene: TRBV30
j_gene: TRBJ2-7
len: 12
d_gene: TRBD1
abundance: -

CDR3aa: CASSQAGTGEETQYF
CDR3nt: TGTGCCAGCAGCCAAGCCGGGACAGGGGAAGAGACCCAGTACTTC
v_gene: TRBV14
j_gene: TRBJ2-5
len: 15
d_gene: TRBD1
abundance: -

CDR3aa: CASSSRTSGGTDTQYF
CDR3nt: TGTGCCAGCAGCTCCCGGACTAGCGGAGGCACAGATACGCAGTATTTT
v_gene: TRBV7-2
j_gene: TRBJ2-3
len: 16
d_gene: TRBD2
abundance: -

CDR3aa: CASSQQQVAEAFF
CDR3nt: TGCGCCAGCAGCCAGCAACAGGTAGCTGAAGCTTTCTTT
v_gene: TRBV4-1
j_gene: TRBJ1-1
len: 13
d_gene: -
abundance: -

CDR3aa: CASSRGRDTTQYF
CDR3nt: TGTGCCAGCAGCCGCGGGCGGGATACGACCCAGTACTTC
v_gene: TRBV6-6
j_gene: TRBJ2-5
len: 13
d_gene: -
abundance: once

CDR3aa: CASSGDSSYEQYF
CDR3nt: TGTGCCAGCAGTGGGGACAGTTCCTACGAGCAGTACTTC
v_gene: TRBV6-2/TRBV6-3
j_gene: TRBJ2-7
len: 13
d_gene: TRBD1
abundance: -

CDR3aa: CASSYGAGFGTQYF
CDR3nt: TGTGCCAGCAGTTACGGGGCGGGGTTCGGGACGCAGTATTTT
v_gene: TRBV6-2/TRBV6-3
j_gene: TRBJ2-3
len: 14
d_gene: -
abundance: -

CDR3aa: CASSQHNTEAFF
CDR3nt: TGTGCCAGCAGCCAACACAACACTGAAGCTTTCTTT
v_gene: TRBV7-9
j_gene: TRBJ1-1
len: 12
d_gene: -
abundance: -

CDR3aa: CASSDPAGALRYEQYF
CDR3nt: TGTGCCAGTAGCGATCCCGCAGGGGCGCTTCGATACGAGCAGTACTTC
v_gene: TRBV19
j_gene: TRBJ2-7
len: 16
d_gene: -
abundance: -

CDR3aa: CASSLLTGAVNIQYF
CDR3nt: TGTGCCAGCAGCCTTCTGACGGGAGCGGTAAACATTCAGTACTTC
v_gene: TRBV5-8
j_gene: TRBJ2-4
len: 15
d_gene: -
abundance: -

CDR3aa: CASSKELARNTGELFF
CDR3nt: TGTGCCAGCAGCAAGGAATTAGCGCGGAACACCGGGGAGCTGTTTTTT
v_gene: TRBV21-1
j_gene: TRBJ2-2
len: 16
d_gene: -
abundance: -

CDR3aa: CATRQGEGTTSNQPQHF
CDR3nt: TGTGCCACCAGACAGGGGGAGGGGACCACTAGCAATCAGCCCCAGCATTTT
v_gene: TRBV28
j_gene: TRBJ1-5
len: 17
d_gene: TRBD1
abundance: -

CDR3aa: CASSGQGSGYTF
CDR3nt: TGTGCCAGCAGCGGACAGGGTAGCGGCTACACCTTC
v_gene: TRBV9
j_gene: TRBJ1-2
len: 12
d_gene: TRBD1
abundance: -

CDR3aa: CASSLAQGAGGNTIYF
CDR3nt: TGTGCCAGCAGCTTAGCTCAGGGGGCTGGTGGAAACACCATATATTTT
v_gene: TRBV7-2
j_gene: TRBJ1-3
len: 16
d_gene: TRBD1
abundance: -